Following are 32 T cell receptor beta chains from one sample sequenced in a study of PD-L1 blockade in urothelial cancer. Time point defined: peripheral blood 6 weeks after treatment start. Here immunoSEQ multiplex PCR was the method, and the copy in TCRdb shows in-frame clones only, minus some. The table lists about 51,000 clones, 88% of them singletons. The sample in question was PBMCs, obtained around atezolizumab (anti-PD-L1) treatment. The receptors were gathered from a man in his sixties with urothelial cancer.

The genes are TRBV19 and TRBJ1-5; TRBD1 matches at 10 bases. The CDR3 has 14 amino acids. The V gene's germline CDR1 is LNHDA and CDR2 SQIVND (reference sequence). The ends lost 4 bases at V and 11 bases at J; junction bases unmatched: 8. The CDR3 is CASSTTGGQGSQHF. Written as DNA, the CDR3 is TGTGCCAGTAGTACGACAGGGGGCCAAGGGTCCCAGCATTTT.

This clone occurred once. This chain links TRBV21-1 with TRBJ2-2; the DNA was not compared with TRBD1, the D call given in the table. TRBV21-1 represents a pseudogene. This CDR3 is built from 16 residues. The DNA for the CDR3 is TGTGCCAGCAGCAGTCGACAGGGGGCGTTCACCGGGGAGCTGTTTTTT. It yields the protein CASSSRQGAFTGELFF.

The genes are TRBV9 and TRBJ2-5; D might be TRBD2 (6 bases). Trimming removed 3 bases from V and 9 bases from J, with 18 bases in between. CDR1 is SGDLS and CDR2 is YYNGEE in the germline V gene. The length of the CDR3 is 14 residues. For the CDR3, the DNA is TGTGCCAGCAGCGCCGAGGAAAGGCGGGGTCCCCAGTACTTC. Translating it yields CASSAEERRGPQYF.

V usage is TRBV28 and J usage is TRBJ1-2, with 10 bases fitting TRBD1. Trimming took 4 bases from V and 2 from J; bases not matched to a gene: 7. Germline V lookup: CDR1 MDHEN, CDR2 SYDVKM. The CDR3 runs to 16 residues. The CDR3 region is CASSSTRQGANYGYTF. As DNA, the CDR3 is TGTGCCAGCAGTTCAACAAGACAGGGGGCGAACTATGGCTACACCTTC.

CDR3 sequence reads: CASSPVGVNTEAFF. The CDR3 nucleotides are TGTGCCAGCAGCCCCGTAGGAGTGAACACTGAAGCTTTCTTT. The chain carries TRBV6-6 and TRBJ1-1; D remains unclear. CDR3 length: 14 amino acids. Germline V gives CDR1 MNHNY, CDR2 SVGAGI (reference sequence). The V end lost 6 bases, the J end lost 0 bases, and 11 bases lay between the germline ends.

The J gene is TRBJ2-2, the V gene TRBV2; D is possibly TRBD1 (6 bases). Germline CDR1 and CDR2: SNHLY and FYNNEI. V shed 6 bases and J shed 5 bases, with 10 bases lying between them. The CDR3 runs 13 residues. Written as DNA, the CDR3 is TGTGCCAGCAGGGAACAGGGAACCGGGGAGCTGTTTTTT. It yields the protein CASREQGTGELFF.

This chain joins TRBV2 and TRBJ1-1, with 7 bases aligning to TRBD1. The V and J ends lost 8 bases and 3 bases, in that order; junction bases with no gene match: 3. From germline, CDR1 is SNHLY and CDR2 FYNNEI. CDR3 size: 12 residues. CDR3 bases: TGTGCCAGCGAACAGGGGCACACTGAAGCTTTCTTT. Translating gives CASEQGHTEAFF.

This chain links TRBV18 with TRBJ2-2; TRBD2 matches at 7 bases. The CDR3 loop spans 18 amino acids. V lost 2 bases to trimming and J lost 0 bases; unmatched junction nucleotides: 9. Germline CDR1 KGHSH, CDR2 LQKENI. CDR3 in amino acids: CASSPFSPGGSNTGELFF. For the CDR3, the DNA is TGTGCCAGCTCACCATTCTCCCCCGGGGGGTCGAACACCGGGGAGCTGTTTTTT.

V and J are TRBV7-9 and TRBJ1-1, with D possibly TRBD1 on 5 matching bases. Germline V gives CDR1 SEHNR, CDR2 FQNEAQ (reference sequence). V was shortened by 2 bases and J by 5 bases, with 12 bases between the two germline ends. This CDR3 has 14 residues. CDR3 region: CASSLMGGETEAFF. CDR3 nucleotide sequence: TGTGCCAGCAGCTTAATGGGGGGGGAAACTGAAGCTTTCTTT.

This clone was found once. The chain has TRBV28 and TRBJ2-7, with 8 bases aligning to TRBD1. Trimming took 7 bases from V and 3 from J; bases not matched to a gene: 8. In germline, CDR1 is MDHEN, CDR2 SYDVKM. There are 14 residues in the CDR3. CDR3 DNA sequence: TGTGCCAGCATAAACGACAGGGGAGGCTACGAGCAGTACTTC. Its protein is CASINDRGGYEQYF.

The CDR3 loop is CASSVQTNTGELFF. In nucleotides, the CDR3 is TGTGCCAGCAGCGTACAGACGAACACCGGGGAGCTGTTTTTT. The chain combines TRBV9 with TRBJ2-2; unclear D gene. V dropped 1 base and J dropped 0 bases, with 4 bases sitting between them. There are 14 residues in the CDR3. Germline values: CDR1 SGDLS, CDR2 YYNGEE. Full variable domain (remainder filled in from reference TRBV9 and TRBJ2-2): DSGVTQTPKHLITATGQRVTLRCSPRSGDLSVYWYQQSLDQGLQFLIQYYNGEERAKGNILERFSAQQFPDLHSELNLSSLELGDSALYFCASSVQTNTGELFFGEGSRLTVL.

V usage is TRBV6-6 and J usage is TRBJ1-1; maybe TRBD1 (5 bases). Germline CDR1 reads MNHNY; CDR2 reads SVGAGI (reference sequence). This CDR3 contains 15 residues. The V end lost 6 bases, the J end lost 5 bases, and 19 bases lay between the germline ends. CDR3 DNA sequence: TGTGCCAGCAGGAGCGGGGACTCCAGGAAAACTGAAGCTTTCTTT. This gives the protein CASRSGDSRKTEAFF.

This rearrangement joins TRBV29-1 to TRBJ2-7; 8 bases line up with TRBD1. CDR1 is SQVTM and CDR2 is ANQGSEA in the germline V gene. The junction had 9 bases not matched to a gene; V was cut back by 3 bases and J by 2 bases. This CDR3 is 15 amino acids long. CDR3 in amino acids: CSVEVTGTGPYEQYF. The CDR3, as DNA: TGCAGCGTTGAGGTTACCGGGACAGGTCCCTACGAGCAGTACTTC.

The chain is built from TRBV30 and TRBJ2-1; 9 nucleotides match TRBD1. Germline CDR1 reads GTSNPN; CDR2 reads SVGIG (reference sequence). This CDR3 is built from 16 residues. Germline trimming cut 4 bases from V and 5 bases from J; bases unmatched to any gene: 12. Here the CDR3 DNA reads TGTGCCTGGAACCCGACGGGACAGGGATTTAACAATGAGCAGTTCTTC. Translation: CAWNPTGQGFNNEQFF.

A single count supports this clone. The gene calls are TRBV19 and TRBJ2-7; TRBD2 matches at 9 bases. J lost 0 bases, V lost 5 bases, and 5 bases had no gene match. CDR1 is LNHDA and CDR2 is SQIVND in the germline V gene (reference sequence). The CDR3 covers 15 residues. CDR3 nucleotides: TGTGCCAGTAGTTTCAGCGGGAGGAGCTCCTACGAGCAGTACTTC. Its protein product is CASSFSGRSSYEQYF.

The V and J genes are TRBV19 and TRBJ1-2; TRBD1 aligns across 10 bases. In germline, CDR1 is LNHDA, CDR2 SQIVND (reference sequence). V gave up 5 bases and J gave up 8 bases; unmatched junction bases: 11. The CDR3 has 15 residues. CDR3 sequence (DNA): TGTGCCAGTAGTCCTTCGGGGGACAGGGGATTCGGCTACACCTTC. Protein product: CASSPSGDRGFGYTF.

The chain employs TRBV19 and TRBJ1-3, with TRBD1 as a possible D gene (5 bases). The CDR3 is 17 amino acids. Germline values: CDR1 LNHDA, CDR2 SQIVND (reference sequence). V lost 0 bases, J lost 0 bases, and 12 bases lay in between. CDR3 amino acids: CASSIDQGRISGNTIYF. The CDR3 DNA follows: TGTGCCAGTAGTATAGATCAGGGAAGGATCTCTGGAAACACCATATATTTT.

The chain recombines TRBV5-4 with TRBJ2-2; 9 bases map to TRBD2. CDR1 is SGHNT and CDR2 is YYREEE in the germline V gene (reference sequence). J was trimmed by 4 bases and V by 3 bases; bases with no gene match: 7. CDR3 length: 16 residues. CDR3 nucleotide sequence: TGTGCCAGCAGCTGGGGGGCGGGAGGGCCCACCGGGGAGCTGTTTTTT. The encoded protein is CASSWGAGGPTGELFF.

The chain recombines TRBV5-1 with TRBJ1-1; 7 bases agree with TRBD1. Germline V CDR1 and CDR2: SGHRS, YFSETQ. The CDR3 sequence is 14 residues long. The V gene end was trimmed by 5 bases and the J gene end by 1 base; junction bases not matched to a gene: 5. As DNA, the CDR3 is TGCGCCAGCAGTCGTCAGGGGGAGAACACTGAAGCTTTCTTT. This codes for CASSRQGENTEAFF.

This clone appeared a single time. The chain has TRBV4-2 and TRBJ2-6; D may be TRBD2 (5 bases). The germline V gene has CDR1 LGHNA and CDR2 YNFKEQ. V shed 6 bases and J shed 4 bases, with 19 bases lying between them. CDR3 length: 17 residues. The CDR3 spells CASRPLLRAQGANVLTF. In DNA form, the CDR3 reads TGTGCCAGCAGGCCCCTGTTGAGGGCGCAAGGGGCCAACGTCCTGACTTTC.

The CDR3 spells CASSLEFGGRASEQFF. For the CDR3, the DNA is TGTGCCAGCAGCTTAGAGTTTGGCGGGAGGGCCTCTGAGCAGTTCTTC. The chain employs TRBV11-3 and TRBJ2-1, with 9 bases aligning to TRBD2. Germline CDR1 and CDR2: SGHNT and YENEEA. V shed 0 bases, J shed 9 bases, and the junction held 9 bases outside the gene matches. This CDR3 contains 16 residues.

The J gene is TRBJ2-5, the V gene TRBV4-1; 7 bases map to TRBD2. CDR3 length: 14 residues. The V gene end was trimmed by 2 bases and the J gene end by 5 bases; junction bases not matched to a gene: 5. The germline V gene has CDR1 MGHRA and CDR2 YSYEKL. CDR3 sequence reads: CASSQTSAPETQYF. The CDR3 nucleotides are TGCGCCAGCAGCCAAACTAGCGCTCCCGAGACCCAGTACTTC.

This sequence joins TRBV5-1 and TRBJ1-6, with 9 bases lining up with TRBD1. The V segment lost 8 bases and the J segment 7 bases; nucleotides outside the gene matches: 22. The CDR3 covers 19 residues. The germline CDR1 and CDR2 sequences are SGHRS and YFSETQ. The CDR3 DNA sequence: TGCGCCAGGGGATGGGGACAGGGCTACGTGGGCGTTGAGAATTCACCCCTCCACTTT. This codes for CARGWGQGYVGVENSPLHF.

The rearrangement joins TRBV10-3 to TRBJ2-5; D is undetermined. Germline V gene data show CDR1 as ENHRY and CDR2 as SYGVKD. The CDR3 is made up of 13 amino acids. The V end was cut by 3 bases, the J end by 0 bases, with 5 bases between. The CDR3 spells CAISDQYQETQYF. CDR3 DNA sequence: TGTGCCATCAGTGACCAATACCAAGAGACCCAGTACTTC.

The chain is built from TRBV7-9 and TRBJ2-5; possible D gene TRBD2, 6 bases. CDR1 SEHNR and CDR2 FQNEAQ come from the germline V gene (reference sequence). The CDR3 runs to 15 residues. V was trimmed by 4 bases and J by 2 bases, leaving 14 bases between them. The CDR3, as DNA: TGTGCCAGCAGCTCATCCGGGACTGAACAAGAGACCCAGTACTTC. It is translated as CASSSSGTEQETQYF.

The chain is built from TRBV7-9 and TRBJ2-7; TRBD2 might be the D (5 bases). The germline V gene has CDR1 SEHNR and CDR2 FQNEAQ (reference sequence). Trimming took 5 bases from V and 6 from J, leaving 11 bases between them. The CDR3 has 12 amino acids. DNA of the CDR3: TGTGCCAGCAGCCAAACAAGCGGCGAGCAGTACTTC. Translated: CASSQTSGEQYF.

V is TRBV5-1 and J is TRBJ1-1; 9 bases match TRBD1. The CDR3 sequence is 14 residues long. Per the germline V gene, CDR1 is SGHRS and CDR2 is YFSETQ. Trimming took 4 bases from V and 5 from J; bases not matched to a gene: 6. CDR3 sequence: CASSQGTGRTEAFF. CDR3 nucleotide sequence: TGCGCCAGCAGCCAAGGGACAGGGAGGACTGAAGCTTTCTTT. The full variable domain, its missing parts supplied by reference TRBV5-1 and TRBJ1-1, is KAGVTQTPRYLIKTRGQQVTLSCSPISGHRSVSWYQQTPGQGLQFLFEYFSETQRNKGNFPGRFSGRQFSNSRSEMNVSTLELGDSALYLCASSQGTGRTEAFFGQGTRLTVV.

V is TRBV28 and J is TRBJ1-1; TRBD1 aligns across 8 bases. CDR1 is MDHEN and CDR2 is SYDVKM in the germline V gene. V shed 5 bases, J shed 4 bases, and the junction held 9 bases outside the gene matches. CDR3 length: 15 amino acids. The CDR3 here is CASSPVTGGSTEAFF. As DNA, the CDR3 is TGTGCCAGCAGTCCGGTTACAGGGGGGAGCACTGAAGCTTTCTTT. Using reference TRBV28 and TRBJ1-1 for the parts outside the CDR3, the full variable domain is DVKVTQSSRYLVKRTGEKVFLECVQDMDHENMFWYRQDPGLGLRLIYFSYDVKMKEKGDIPEGYSVSREKKERFSLILESASTNQTSMYLCASSPVTGGSTEAFFGQGTRLTVV.

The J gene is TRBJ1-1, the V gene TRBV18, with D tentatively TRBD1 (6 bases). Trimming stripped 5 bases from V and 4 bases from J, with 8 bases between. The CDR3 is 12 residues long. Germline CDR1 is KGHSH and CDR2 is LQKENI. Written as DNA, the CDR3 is TGTGCCAGCTCAGAGACAGGCACTGAAGCTTTCTTT. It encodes CASSETGTEAFF. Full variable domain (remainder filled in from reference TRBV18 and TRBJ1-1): NAGVMQNPRHLVRRRGQEARLRCSPMKGHSHVYWYRQLPEEGLKFMVYLQKENIIDESGMPKERFSAEFPKEGPSILRIQQVVRGDSAAYFCASSETGTEAFFGQGTRLTVV.

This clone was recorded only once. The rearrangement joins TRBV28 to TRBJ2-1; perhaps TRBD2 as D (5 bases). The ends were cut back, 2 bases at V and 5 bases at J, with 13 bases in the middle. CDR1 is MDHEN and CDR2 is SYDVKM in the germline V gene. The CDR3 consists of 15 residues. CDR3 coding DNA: TGTGCCAGCAGTTTACCAGCGGAACAAAACAATGAGCAGTTCTTC. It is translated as CASSLPAEQNNEQFF. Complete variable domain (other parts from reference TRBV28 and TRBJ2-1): DVKVTQSSRYLVKRTGEKVFLECVQDMDHENMFWYRQDPGLGLRLIYFSYDVKMKEKGDIPEGYSVSREKKERFSLILESASTNQTSMYLCASSLPAEQNNEQFFGPGTRLTVL.

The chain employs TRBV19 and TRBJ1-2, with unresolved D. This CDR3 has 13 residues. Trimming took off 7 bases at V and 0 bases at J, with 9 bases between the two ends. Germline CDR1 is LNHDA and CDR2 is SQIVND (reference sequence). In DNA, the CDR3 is TGTGCCAGTACTGGTGGCCCTAACTATGGCTACACCTTC. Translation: CASTGGPNYGYTF.

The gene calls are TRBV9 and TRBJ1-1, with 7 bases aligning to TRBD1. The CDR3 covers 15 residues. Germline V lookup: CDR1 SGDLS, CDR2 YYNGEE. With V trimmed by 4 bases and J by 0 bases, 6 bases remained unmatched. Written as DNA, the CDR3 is TGTGCCAGCAGCCGGGACAGCCGCATGAACACTGAAGCTTTCTTT. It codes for CASSRDSRMNTEAFF.